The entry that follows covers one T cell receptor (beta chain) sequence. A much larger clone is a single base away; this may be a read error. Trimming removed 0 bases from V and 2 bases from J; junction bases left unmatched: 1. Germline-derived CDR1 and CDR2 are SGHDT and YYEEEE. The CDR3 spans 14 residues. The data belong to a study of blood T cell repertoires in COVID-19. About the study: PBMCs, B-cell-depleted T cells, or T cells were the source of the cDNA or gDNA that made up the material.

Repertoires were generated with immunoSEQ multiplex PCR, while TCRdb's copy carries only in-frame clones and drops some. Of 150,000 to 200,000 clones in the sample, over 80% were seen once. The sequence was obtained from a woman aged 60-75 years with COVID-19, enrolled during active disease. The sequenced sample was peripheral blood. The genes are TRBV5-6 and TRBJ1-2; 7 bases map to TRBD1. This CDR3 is CASSLGQGNYGYTF. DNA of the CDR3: TGTGCCAGCAGCTTGGGACAGGGCAACTATGGCTACACCTTC.